This T cell receptor beta chain was captured by sequencing in a study of blood T cell repertoires in COVID-19. Study-level information: The United States, Italy and Spain supplied acute and convalescent COVID-19 samples. Sample material is recorded as cDNA or gDNA derived from T cells, B-cell-depleted T cells, or PBMCs.

In the source study's methods: Nucleated cell number was recorded as an estimate derived from reference gene primer amplification. Libraries were prepared by immunoSEQ multiplex PCR; TCRdb keeps only in-frame clonotypes and omits some of them. The V and J calls and clone size come from that table; D and trimming were worked out from the DNA. The top ten hold 2% to 2.5% of the sample, which has under 300,000 clones, more than 70% seen once. Sequencing was done on a sample of peripheral blood. The sequence came from a woman aged 40 to 50 who had recovered from COVID-19.

Written as DNA, the CDR3 is TGTGCCAGCAGCTTAGCTACTAGCAAGGGCGGGGAGCTGTTTTTT. Translation gives CASSLATSKGGELFF. The chain has TRBV7-2 and TRBJ2-2, with D possibly TRBD2 on 6 matching bases. V was shortened by 0 bases and J by 7 bases, with 12 bases between the two germline ends. The CDR3 has 15 amino acids. Germline CDR1 reads SGHTA; CDR2 reads FQGNSA.